This T cell receptor (beta chain) was identified during a study of blood T cell repertoires in COVID-19. Study overall: COVID-19 samples collected from the United States, Italy and Spain covered acute and convalescent phases.

The germline gives CDR1 LNHDA, CDR2 SQIVND (reference sequence). This CDR3 is 12 amino acids long. With 8 bases removed from V and 8 bases from J, the gap between germline ends came to 12 bases. Profiling relied on immunoSEQ multiplex PCR, and the TCRdb table lists in-frame clones only, not all of them. The sample consists of about 110,000 clones, less than 85% of them appearing once. The receptor was derived from a woman aged 40 to 49 with acute or convalescent COVID-19. The chain carries TRBV19 and TRBJ1-4; D perhaps matches TRBD1 (5 bases). Sequenced input: peripheral blood. The CDR3 sequence is CASGGREEKLFF. The CDR3 coding sequence is TGTGCCAGTGGGGGACGGGAGGAAAAACTGTTTTTT.